Following are 9 T cell receptor beta chains from one sample sequenced in a study of CD8+ T cells in alopecia areata. Following RNA extraction, reverse transcription yielded cDNA that acted as the sequencing template. This table comes from immunoSEQ multiplex PCR, and its TCRdb copy is limited to in-frame clones, with some not included. This table has roughly 250,000 clones, 67% appearing once. The input for sequencing was CD4+ T cells sorted from blood, taken at week 0. The receptors stem from a human donor with alopecia areata.

The chain joins TRBV5-1 to TRBJ2-1; no definite D call. The CDR3 covers 13 residues. V was cut by 0 bases and J by 7 bases, with 8 bases left in between. Germline V gene sequence: CDR1 SGHRS, CDR2 YFSETQ. In DNA, the CDR3 is TGCGCCAGCAGCTTGGATCAAGGAAATGAGCAGTTCTTC. It codes for CASSLDQGNEQFF.

Here the CDR3 reads CASSTTWDTNYEQYF. CDR3 bases: TGTGCCAGCAGCACCACGTGGGACACAAACTACGAGCAGTACTTC. The chain has TRBV9 and TRBJ2-7; D might be TRBD1 (6 bases). The CDR3 spans 15 residues. Germline V gene sequence: CDR1 SGDLS, CDR2 YYNGEE. Trimming stripped 4 bases from V and 3 bases from J, with 17 bases between. Full variable domain (outside the CDR3, taken from reference TRBV9 and TRBJ2-7): DSGVTQTPKHLITATGQRVTLRCSPRSGDLSVYWYQQSLDQGLQFLIQYYNGEERAKGNILERFSAQQFPDLHSELNLSSLELGDSALYFCASSTTWDTNYEQYFGPGTRLTVT.

With regard to this clone: The sample has other DNA sequences that encode this CDR3 too. The rearrangement links TRBV9 to TRBJ2-5; D unresolved. There are 12 residues in the CDR3. Germline CDR1 reads SGDLS; CDR2 reads YYNGEE. The germline V and J ends were trimmed by 0 bases and 4 bases, with 4 bases remaining between them. The CDR3: CASSVAGETQYF. The CDR3 DNA reads as TGTGCCAGCAGCGTAGCAGGAGAGACCCAGTACTTC. The variable domain in full, with the rest retrieved from reference TRBV9 and TRBJ2-5, is DSGVTQTPKHLITATGQRVTLRCSPRSGDLSVYWYQQSLDQGLQFLIQYYNGEERAKGNILERFSAQQFPDLHSELNLSSLELGDSALYFCASSVAGETQYFGPGTRLLVL.

The chain is built from TRBV30 and TRBJ1-1; maybe TRBD1 (5 bases). Trimming pared 3 bases from V and 1 base from J, leaving 18 bases between. The CDR3 contains 16 residues. Germline V gene lookup returns CDR1 GTSNPN and CDR2 SVGIG (reference sequence). CDR3 residues: CAWRRRGRESNTEAFF. The CDR3 DNA follows: TGTGCCTGGAGACGAAGGGGCCGAGAATCGAACACTGAAGCTTTCTTT.

The V and J genes are TRBV30 and TRBJ1-5, with 9 bases aligning to TRBD1. The germline gives CDR1 GTSNPN, CDR2 SVGIG (reference sequence). V dropped 3 bases and J dropped 3; count of bases not matched to a gene: 9. The CDR3 length is 16 residues. The CDR3 DNA is TGTGCCTGGAGCCGACCCGGGACAGGGTCCAATCAGCCCCAGCATTTT. As protein: CAWSRPGTGSNQPQHF. Full variable domain (outside the CDR3, taken from reference TRBV30 and TRBJ1-5): SQTIHQWPATLVQPVGSPLSLECTVEGTSNPNLYWYRQAAGRGLQLLFYSVGIGQISSEVPQNLSASRPQDRQFILSSKKLLLSDSGFYLCAWSRPGTGSNQPQHFGDGTRLSIL.

The chain carries TRBV2 and TRBJ1-2; possible D gene TRBD1, 6 bases. V was clipped by 6 bases and J by 8 bases, with 16 bases between them. Germline V gene data show CDR1 as SNHLY and CDR2 as FYNNEI. The CDR3 has 13 residues. The CDR3 sequence is CASRTTGSEGYTF. The CDR3 nucleotides read TGTGCCAGCAGGACAACAGGGAGTGAAGGCTACACCTTC.

The chain combines TRBV30 with TRBJ1-1; TRBD1 might be the D (5 bases). From germline, CDR1 is GTSNPN and CDR2 SVGIG (reference sequence). The CDR3 runs to 13 residues. The ends were cut back, 5 bases at V and 6 bases at J, with 16 bases in the middle. Written as DNA, the CDR3 is TGTGCCTGGGGGCTGGGGCTACGGGCTGAAGCTTTCTTT. As protein: CAWGLGLRAEAFF.

V gene TRBV2 combines with J gene TRBJ2-3; 10 nucleotides agree with TRBD2. Trimming at V came to 6 bases and at J to 4 bases, leaving 7 bases not matched to a gene. The CDR3 sequence is 15 residues long. The germline V gene encodes CDR1 SNHLY and CDR2 FYNNEI. The CDR3 protein is CASSPLAGSADTQYF. As DNA, the CDR3 is TGTGCCAGCAGCCCACTAGCGGGGTCTGCAGATACGCAGTATTTT.

The V call is TRBV19, the J call TRBJ1-2, with 10 bases matching TRBD1. J lost 7 bases, V lost 6 bases, and 11 bases had no gene match. Germline V CDR1 and CDR2: LNHDA, SQIVND (reference sequence). The CDR3 totals 15 residues. CDR3 in amino acids: CASSPAPTGGLGYTF. The CDR3 nucleotides read TGTGCCAGTAGCCCAGCCCCGACAGGGGGCCTTGGCTACACCTTC.